This passage covers 28 T cell receptor beta chains from one sample sequenced in a study of blood T cell repertoires in COVID-19. Measured with immunoSEQ multiplex PCR; TCRdb has only the in-frame clones, and not every one. Among fewer than 45,000 clones listed, around nine tenths were seen once. The sample comprised peripheral blood. The receptors come from a human donor in a cohort sampled during active COVID-19.

This rearrangement joins TRBV7-7 to TRBJ2-5; 12 bases are a match to TRBD1. The germline CDR1 and CDR2 sequences are SSHAT and FNYEAQ (reference sequence). The J segment lost 3 bases and the V segment lost 5 bases, leaving 7 bases of the junction unmatched. The CDR3 covers 16 residues. CDR3 bases: TGTGCCAGCAGCCGCCGGGACAGGGGGCGGGAAGAGACCCAGTACTTC. Translating gives CASSRRDRGREETQYF.

The chain has TRBV7-3 and TRBJ2-7, with TRBD1 matching over 9 bases. The junction had 7 bases not matched to a gene; V was cut back by 4 bases and J by 3 bases. Germline CDR1 is SGHTA and CDR2 is FQGTGA. The CDR3 runs 15 residues. The CDR3 loop is CASSSQGQGLYEQYF. The CDR3 DNA reads TGTGCCAGCAGCTCCCAAGGACAGGGGCTCTACGAGCAGTACTTC.

This sequence joins TRBV6-6 and TRBJ2-7; 7 nucleotides agree with TRBD2. CDR3 size: 12 residues. Germline V lookup: CDR1 MNHNY, CDR2 SVGAGI (reference sequence). J gave up 7 bases and V 2 bases, and 2 bases lay outside the gene matches. The CDR3 coding sequence is TGTGCCAGCAGTTACGAGGGAGGGGAGCAGTACTTC. Its translation: CASSYEGGEQYF.

The chain is built from TRBV11-2 and TRBJ2-1, with 7 bases identical to TRBD1. This CDR3 comprises 13 residues. V lost 5 bases to trimming and J lost 5 bases; unmatched junction nucleotides: 3. The germline V gene has CDR1 SGHAT and CDR2 FQNNGV. The CDR3 reads CASSPDRHNEQFF. For the CDR3, the DNA is TGTGCCAGCAGCCCGGACAGGCACAATGAGCAGTTCTTC.

The rearrangement uses TRBV6-2 or TRBV6-3 and TRBJ2-2, with TRBD1 as a possible D gene (6 bases). Trimming cost V 2 bases and J 4 bases, with 17 bases left between them. Germline CDR1 reads MNHEY; CDR2 reads SVGEGT. There are 17 residues in the CDR3. The CDR3 sequence: CASSYDPTGQFTGELFF. The CDR3 nucleotides are TGTGCCAGCAGTTACGACCCCACGGGACAATTCACCGGGGAGCTGTTTTTT.

The chain carries TRBV6-2 or TRBV6-3 and TRBJ2-7; TRBD1 might be the D (5 bases). Germline values: CDR1 MNHEY, CDR2 SVGEGT. The germline V and J ends were trimmed by 6 bases and 3 bases, with 12 bases remaining between them. There are 13 residues in the CDR3. CDR3 bases: TGTGCCAGCAGCCGACAGAGCTACTACGAGCAGTACTTC. As protein: CASSRQSYYEQYF.

The chain is built from TRBV6-5 and TRBJ2-7, with 12 bases aligning to TRBD1. Germline trimming cut 5 bases from V and 2 bases from J; bases unmatched to any gene: 4. In germline, CDR1 is MNHEY, CDR2 SVGAGI. CDR3 length: 15 residues. In DNA form, the CDR3 reads TGTGCCAGCAGTCGCGGGACAGGGGGCGCCTACGAGCAGTACTTC. It translates to CASSRGTGGAYEQYF.

This chain joins TRBV4-3 and TRBJ1-4, with TRBD1 identical over 10 bases. In germline, CDR1 is LGHNA, CDR2 YSLEER. CDR3 length equals 16 residues. The V segment lost 0 bases and the J segment 8 bases; nucleotides outside the gene matches: 6. The CDR3 nucleotides read TGCGCCAGCAGCCAAGACTCGGGGACAGGGGTAGAAAAACTGTTTTTT. Translated: CASSQDSGTGVEKLFF.

The rearrangement links TRBV6-5 to TRBJ1-2; a weak D match, TRBD1 (5 bases). Trimming took 6 bases from V and 5 from J, leaving 19 bases between them. The germline V gene has CDR1 MNHEY and CDR2 SVGAGI. The CDR3 has 15 residues. CDR3 bases: TGTGCCAGCAGCTCCCTCGCCAGGGCAACGTATGGCTACACCTTC. Residues: CASSSLARATYGYTF.

The chain carries TRBV11-3 and TRBJ2-3; 8 positions match TRBD1. Germline V CDR1 and CDR2: SGHNT, YENEEA. This CDR3 has 14 amino acids. V lost 4 bases to trimming and J lost 9 bases; unmatched junction nucleotides: 9. Here the CDR3 reads CASSSTGTGRTQYF. CDR3 sequence (DNA): TGTGCCAGCAGCTCGACGGGGACAGGTCGCACGCAGTATTTT.

The rearrangement joins TRBV4-3 to TRBJ1-1; no clear D gene. The CDR3 extends over 16 amino acids. With 3 bases removed from V and 1 base from J, the gap between germline ends came to 15 bases. Germline V gene sequence: CDR1 LGHNA, CDR2 YSLEER. CDR3 in amino acids: CASSHGRRGGNTEAFF. The CDR3 DNA reads as TGCGCCAGCAGCCATGGACGCCGAGGAGGGAACACTGAAGCTTTCTTT.

The table lists this clone with a count of one. This chain connects TRBV2 to TRBJ2-2, with TRBD1 identical over 11 bases. This CDR3 contains 16 residues. With 5 bases clipped from V and 7 bases from J, the junction kept 9 bases outside the gene matches. CDR1 SNHLY and CDR2 FYNNEI come from the germline V gene. DNA for the CDR3: TGTGCCAGCAGTACCCGGACAGGGGGCTGGGGCGGGGAGCTGTTTTTT. Protein: CASSTRTGGWGGELFF.

The J gene is TRBJ1-4, the V gene TRBV6-5, with 7 positions matching TRBD1. CDR1 MNHEY and CDR2 SVGAGI come from the germline V gene. After removal of 6 bases from V and 5 bases from J, the junction contained 9 bases not matched to a gene. The CDR3 covers 15 residues. The CDR3 is CASSGAGTENEKLFF. CDR3 coding DNA: TGTGCCAGCAGCGGCGCCGGGACAGAGAATGAAAAACTGTTTTTT.

The rearrangement uses TRBV30 and TRBJ1-4; D gene unclear. V lost 2 bases and J 8 bases, leaving 6 bases between the germline ends. The CDR3 sequence is 11 residues long. Per the germline V gene, CDR1 is GTSNPN and CDR2 is SVGIG (reference sequence). The CDR3 region has the DNA TGTGCCTGGAGTATCAGGGAAAAACTGTTTTTT. Encoded protein: CAWSIREKLFF.

The gene calls are TRBV5-6 and TRBJ2-7, with TRBD1 identical over 7 bases. Germline V gives CDR1 SGHDT, CDR2 YYEEEE. The CDR3 has 13 amino acids. Trimming took 4 bases from V and 1 from J; bases not matched to a gene: 2. As DNA, the CDR3 is TGTGCCAGCAGCCCGGACAGGTCCTACGAGCAGTACTTC. This sequence encodes CASSPDRSYEQYF.

This chain connects TRBV14 to TRBJ2-5; D unresolved. Germline loops: CDR1 SGHDN, CDR2 FVKESK. This CDR3 comprises 15 residues. The V gene lost 0 bases and the J gene lost 1 base, with 9 bases spanning the gap. The CDR3, as DNA: TGTGCCAGCAGCCAAGAGACTGGAGTCCAAGAGACCCAGTACTTC. It translates to CASSQETGVQETQYF.

CDR3 residues: CAGGVNRQETQYF. As DNA, the CDR3 is TGTGCCGGGGGGGTAAACCGGCAAGAGACCCAGTACTTC. The V call is TRBV2, the J call TRBJ2-5, with TRBD2 identical over 7 bases. J gave up 2 bases and V 11 bases, and 8 bases lay outside the gene matches. Per the germline V gene, CDR1 is SNHLY and CDR2 is FYNNEI. The CDR3 spans 13 residues.

The V and J genes are TRBV5-5 and TRBJ2-5, with D possibly being TRBD2 (5 bases). CDR1 is SGHKS and CDR2 is YYEKEE in the germline V gene (reference sequence). The CDR3 extends over 13 amino acids. Trimming shortened V by 2 bases and J by 3 bases, and 8 bases separated the two germline ends. The CDR3 spells CASSFGEEETQYF. As DNA, the CDR3 is TGTGCCAGCAGCTTCGGGGAAGAAGAGACCCAGTACTTC.

The chain carries TRBV6-2 or TRBV6-3 and TRBJ2-3; 9 bases are a match to TRBD2. Germline V gene sequence: CDR1 MNHEY, CDR2 SVGEGT. The CDR3 length is 13 residues. Trimming at V came to 5 bases and at J to 14 bases, leaving 11 bases not matched to a gene. CDR3 sequence reads: CASSRGGVSHPYF. CDR3 DNA sequence: TGTGCCAGCAGTCGCGGGGGGGTGTCTCACCCGTATTTT.

The CDR3 protein is CASRPLQGAGTEAFF. As DNA, the CDR3 is TGTGCCAGCAGGCCTTTACAGGGGGCAGGGACTGAAGCTTTCTTT. The chain recombines TRBV6-5 with TRBJ1-1, with 9 positions matching TRBD1. Germline V lookup: CDR1 MNHEY, CDR2 SVGAGI. Trimming at V came to 6 bases and at J to 5 bases, leaving 10 bases not matched to a gene. This CDR3 is 15 amino acids long.

This chain links TRBV6-5 with TRBJ2-7; 7 bases are shared with TRBD1. The V segment lost 8 bases and the J segment 4 bases; nucleotides outside the gene matches: 14. Germline V gene sequence: CDR1 MNHEY, CDR2 SVGAGI. The CDR3 contains 15 residues. CDR3 sequence reads: CASRDLRQGPYEQYF. The CDR3, as DNA: TGTGCCAGCCGCGACCTGAGACAGGGACCTTACGAGCAGTACTTC.

This clone was observed a single time. The chain links TRBV19 to TRBJ2-1; 7 positions match TRBD1. The germline CDR1 and CDR2 sequences are LNHDA and SQIVND (reference sequence). The CDR3 is made up of 12 amino acids. The J segment lost 4 bases and the V segment lost 11 bases, leaving 5 bases of the junction unmatched. The CDR3 is CASSGGYNEQFF. CDR3 coding DNA: TGTGCCTCTTCAGGGGGTTACAATGAGCAGTTCTTC.

This chain connects TRBV7-7 to TRBJ2-2; a weak D match, TRBD2 (6 bases). The CDR3 sequence is 17 residues long. Per germline, CDR1 SSHAT and CDR2 FNYEAQ (reference sequence). Trimming shortened V by 5 bases and J by 6 bases, and 22 bases separated the two germline ends. In DNA, the CDR3 is TGTGCCAGCAGCCCACGGAGGGCAGGGCTGGGGCCCGGGGAGCTGTTTTTT. Its protein product is CASSPRRAGLGPGELFF.

The rearrangement joins TRBV4-3 to TRBJ2-1; 8 bases map to TRBD1. The CDR3 has 15 amino acids. Per the germline V gene, CDR1 is LGHNA and CDR2 is YSLEER. J lost 0 bases, V lost 2 bases, and 0 bases had no gene match. The CDR3 DNA reads as TGCGCCAGCAGCCAACAGGGGGCCTCCTACAATGAGCAGTTCTTC. Protein: CASSQQGASYNEQFF.

This sequence joins TRBV5-1 and TRBJ2-7; TRBD2 matches 9 bases. The CDR3 spans 14 residues. V shed 5 bases, J shed 2 bases, and the junction held 5 bases outside the gene matches. Germline lookup yields CDR1 SGHRS and CDR2 YFSETQ. CDR3 bases: TGCGCCAGCAGTACCAGCGGGGGGCCCTACGAGCAGTACTTC. Encoded protein: CASSTSGGPYEQYF. Combining the CDR3 with reference TRBV5-1 and TRBJ2-7 gives the whole variable domain KAGVTQTPRYLIKTRGQQVTLSCSPISGHRSVSWYQQTPGQGLQFLFEYFSETQRNKGNFPGRFSGRQFSNSRSEMNVSTLELGDSALYLCASSTSGGPYEQYFGPGTRLTVT.

This clone was seen only once. This chain joins TRBV5-1 and TRBJ2-2; unclear D gene. The V end lost 2 bases, the J end lost 6 bases, and 5 bases lay between the germline ends. The germline CDR1 and CDR2 sequences are SGHRS and YFSETQ. The CDR3 is 12 amino acids. This CDR3 is CASSFSSGELFF. Written as DNA, the CDR3 is TGCGCCAGCAGCTTTTCGTCCGGGGAGCTGTTTTTT.

The rearrangement uses TRBV25-1 and TRBJ1-3; perhaps TRBD1 as D (5 bases). Germline values: CDR1 MGHDK, CDR2 SYGVNS. The V end lost 4 bases, the J end lost 2 bases, and 9 bases lay between the germline ends. The length of the CDR3 is 14 residues. CDR3: CASSVIGAGNTIYF. DNA for the CDR3: TGTGCCAGCAGTGTAATAGGGGCTGGAAACACCATATATTTT.

The V and J genes are TRBV5-1 and TRBJ2-7, with D perhaps TRBD1 (6 bases). V was clipped by 6 bases and J by 6 bases, with 19 bases between them. The CDR3 has 14 amino acids. Germline-derived CDR1 and CDR2 are SGHRS and YFSETQ. The DNA of the CDR3 is TGCGCCAGCACTCCCGGGACATTATCAAGCGAGCAGTACTTC. Amino acid sequence: CASTPGTLSSEQYF.